This paragraph covers one TCR beta chain sequence. This entry is derived from a study of blood T cells in healthy people across ages. Combining a sample-barcoded 5' primer with a J-beta primer mix, a second PCR ran for roughly 7 to 11 cycles. From the 5' RACE reads, TCRdb called clonotypes with MiXCR, one entry per CDR3 protein. Of nearly 800,000 distinct CDR3 sequences listed, 45% to 70% were seen once; the top ten hold around a quarter. The sequenced sample consisted of blood. The TCR comes from a man aged 40-49 years in good health.

CDR3 loop: CASRNQGSGYTF. The DNA for the CDR3 is TGTGCCAGCAGGAATCAGGGAAGTGGCTACACCTTC. The chain couples TRBV6-5 to TRBJ1-2; tentatively, D is TRBD1 (5 bases). The CDR3 spans 12 residues. The germline V gene has CDR1 MNHEY and CDR2 SVGAGI. V lost 6 bases, J lost 7 bases, and 12 bases lay in between.